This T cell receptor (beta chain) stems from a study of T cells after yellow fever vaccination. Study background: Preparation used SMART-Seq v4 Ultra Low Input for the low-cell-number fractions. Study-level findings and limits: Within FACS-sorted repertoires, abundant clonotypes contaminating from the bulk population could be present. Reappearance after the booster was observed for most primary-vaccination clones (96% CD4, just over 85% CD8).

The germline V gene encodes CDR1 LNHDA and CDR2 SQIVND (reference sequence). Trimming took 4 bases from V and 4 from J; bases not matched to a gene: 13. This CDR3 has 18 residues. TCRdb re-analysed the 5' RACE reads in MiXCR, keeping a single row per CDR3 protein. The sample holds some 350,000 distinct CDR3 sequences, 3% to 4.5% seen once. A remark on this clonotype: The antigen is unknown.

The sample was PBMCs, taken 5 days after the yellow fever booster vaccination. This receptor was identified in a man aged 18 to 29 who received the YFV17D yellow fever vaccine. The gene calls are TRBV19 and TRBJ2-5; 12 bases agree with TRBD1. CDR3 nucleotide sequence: TGTGCCAGTAGTAGGACCGGGACAGGGGGCGCGATGGGAGAGACCCAGTACTTC. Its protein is CASSRTGTGGAMGETQYF.